This T cell receptor beta chain is from a study of blood T cell repertoires in COVID-19. Study in general: COVID-19 samples collected from the United States, Italy and Spain covered acute and convalescent phases.

The CDR3 extends over 15 amino acids. CDR1 MNHEY and CDR2 SVGAGI come from the germline V gene. Trimming removed 5 bases from V and 1 base from J; junction bases left unmatched: 6. Clones were read by immunoSEQ multiplex PCR, and TCRdb kept only the in-frame ones, dropping some. This sample has over 200,000 clones, with roughly 79% found just once. This receptor was obtained from a woman in her 50s with acute COVID-19. Sequenced sample: PBMCs or T cells enriched from blood (not recorded which). The chain joins TRBV6-5 to TRBJ2-7; 9 nucleotides line up with TRBD1. The CDR3 loop is CASSNLGTGSYEQYF. The CDR3 DNA follows: TGTGCCAGCAGTAATCTCGGGACAGGGTCCTACGAGCAGTACTTC.